Each of the 16 T cell receptor beta chains below was sequenced from the same sample in a study of T-cell memory formation after mild COVID-19. Using its own MiXCR run on the 5' RACE reads, TCRdb lists one record per CDR3 protein. The table has approximately 390,000 distinct CDR3 sequences, approximately 15% seen once. Sequencing input: PBMCs or a T cell subset sorted from them (not recorded which). Source of these receptors: a man between 18 and 29 years old who had mild COVID-19 (a few samples of this study predate the infection). Cell type and time point are not known.

The chain couples TRBV6-5 to TRBJ2-5; 8 nucleotides agree with TRBD1. This CDR3 has 15 residues. Unmatched junction bases numbered 5, after V lost 0 bases and J lost 5 bases. The V gene's germline CDR1 is MNHEY and CDR2 SVGAGI. The CDR3 protein is CASSYSPGGRETQYF. CDR3 coding DNA: TGTGCCAGCAGTTACTCGCCAGGGGGCAGGGAGACCCAGTACTTC.

This clonotype was picked up a small number of times. V is TRBV6-5 and J is TRBJ2-5; 10 nucleotides align to TRBD1. CDR3 size: 16 residues. After removal of 2 bases from V and 0 bases from J, the junction contained 3 bases not matched to a gene. Germline loops: CDR1 MNHEY, CDR2 SVGAGI. CDR3 sequence: CASSYLDRGHQETQYF. CDR3 in DNA: TGTGCCAGCAGTTACCTAGACAGGGGGCACCAAGAGACCCAGTACTTC.

The V and J genes are TRBV19 and TRBJ2-7; perhaps TRBD2 as D (6 bases). The germline CDR1 and CDR2 sequences are LNHDA and SQIVND (reference sequence). Between the trimmed V and J ends, which lost 3 bases and 1 base, there was a span of 10 bases. The CDR3 contains 14 residues. CDR3 bases: TGTGCCAGTAGTATCTCGGGGACTTCCTACGAGCAGTACTTC. Translated: CASSISGTSYEQYF.

The rearrangement joins TRBV5-1 to TRBJ2-1; 9 bases fit TRBD2. Looked up from germline, CDR1 is SGHRS and CDR2 is YFSETQ. The CDR3 has 13 residues. The trim removed 0 bases at V and 10 bases at J, leaving 2 bases unmatched. The CDR3 is CASSLGSGGEQFF. The CDR3 DNA sequence: TGCGCCAGCAGCTTGGGTAGCGGGGGCGAGCAGTTCTTC.

The table lists this clonotype with a few counts. This sequence joins TRBV20-1 and TRBJ2-1; 7 nucleotides agree with TRBD2. The CDR3 runs 12 residues. Germline V lookup: CDR1 DFQATT, CDR2 SNEGSKA (reference sequence). The V gene end was trimmed by 8 bases and the J gene end by 15 bases; junction bases not matched to a gene: 16. CDR3 DNA sequence: TGCAGTACCCCAGCCACGGGGGGACGGTTGTTCTTC. Translated: CSTPATGGRLFF.

The chain combines TRBV9 with TRBJ2-1; D may be TRBD1 or TRBD2 (6 bases each). Germline lookup yields CDR1 SGDLS and CDR2 YYNGEE. The CDR3 consists of 14 residues. V lost 3 bases and J 6 bases, leaving 13 bases between the germline ends. CDR3 loop: CASSAVGGGNEQFF. CDR3 sequence (DNA): TGTGCCAGCAGCGCCGTTGGAGGGGGCAATGAGCAGTTCTTC. The variable domain in full, completed from reference TRBV9 and TRBJ2-1, reads DSGVTQTPKHLITATGQRVTLRCSPRSGDLSVYWYQQSLDQGLQFLIQYYNGEERAKGNILERFSAQQFPDLHSELNLSSLELGDSALYFCASSAVGGGNEQFFGPGTRLTVL.

This clonotype was picked up a small number of times. V and J are TRBV10-3 and TRBJ2-1; 16 bases map to TRBD2. There are 15 residues in the CDR3. After removal of 6 bases from V and 5 bases from J, the junction contained 1 base not matched to a gene. Germline V gene sequence: CDR1 ENHRY, CDR2 SYGVKD. CDR3 coding DNA: TGTGCCATCAGGGGGACTAGCGGGGGGGACAATGAGCAGTTCTTC. Amino acid sequence: CAIRGTSGGDNEQFF.

This clonotype was counted between two and nine times. V gene TRBV10-3 combines with J gene TRBJ2-3, with D unresolved. The CDR3 has 15 amino acids. Germline loops: CDR1 ENHRY, CDR2 SYGVKD. Between the trimmed V and J ends, which lost 3 bases and 1 base, there was a span of 11 bases. In DNA form, the CDR3 reads TGTGCCATCAGTGACGACCGGCGCGGCACAGATACGCAGTATTTT. This gives the protein CAISDDRRGTDTQYF.

The V call is TRBV7-9, the J call TRBJ1-5; D remains unclear. This CDR3 contains 14 residues. V dropped 5 bases and J dropped 0 bases, with 8 bases sitting between them. Germline V CDR1 and CDR2: SEHNR, FQNEAQ (reference sequence). The CDR3 protein is CASSTGYSNQPQHF. For the CDR3, the DNA is TGTGCCAGCAGCACCGGATATAGCAATCAGCCCCAGCATTTT.

This chain connects TRBV6-5 to TRBJ1-2; 8 bases line up with TRBD1. Germline CDR1 and CDR2: MNHEY and SVGAGI. This CDR3 contains 14 residues. Trimming cost V 2 bases and J 5 bases; bases outside gene matches: 4. The CDR3 region has the DNA TGTGCCAGCAGTTACCTAGGGACAGGATATGGCTACACCTTC. Encoded protein: CASSYLGTGYGYTF.

Only a few counts were recorded for this clonotype. The chain couples TRBV30 to TRBJ2-2; D remains ambiguous. Germline CDR1 GTSNPN, CDR2 SVGIG (reference sequence). Trimming took off 3 bases at V and 0 bases at J, with 8 bases between the two ends. The CDR3 consists of 14 residues. CDR3 amino acids: CAWRRPPNTGELFF. In DNA, the CDR3 is TGTGCCTGGAGGCGTCCACCGAACACCGGGGAGCTGTTTTTT.

The V call is TRBV20-1, the J call TRBJ1-1; D is unresolved. CDR3 length: 12 amino acids. Per germline, CDR1 DFQATT and CDR2 SNEGSKA (reference sequence). V lost 3 bases, J lost 4 bases, and 9 bases lay in between. The CDR3 region has the DNA TGCAGTGCTAGGTCCGGTCCCACTGAAGCTTTCTTT. This codes for CSARSGPTEAFF.

The J gene is TRBJ1-1, the V gene TRBV7-9; 8 bases are shared with TRBD1. J gave up 5 bases and V 3 bases, and 5 bases lay outside the gene matches. The CDR3 contains 14 residues. Germline V CDR1 and CDR2: SEHNR, FQNEAQ (reference sequence). CDR3 coding DNA: TGTGCCAGCAGCTTGCCAGGGGGCCGGACTGAAGCTTTCTTT. Translating gives CASSLPGGRTEAFF.

The chain couples TRBV4-1 to TRBJ1-2, with D unresolved. The CDR3 covers 14 residues. The germline V and J ends were trimmed by 1 base and 7 bases, with 13 bases remaining between them. Germline values: CDR1 MGHRA, CDR2 YSYEKL. The CDR3 here is CASSQGDPQPGYTF. The CDR3 bases are TGCGCCAGCAGCCAAGGGGATCCTCAGCCTGGCTACACCTTC.

This clonotype was seen a few times. The V and J genes are TRBV7-9 and TRBJ2-2; 7 bases match TRBD1. Per germline, CDR1 SEHNR and CDR2 FQNEAQ (reference sequence). The ends lost 5 bases at V and 1 base at J; junction bases unmatched: 4. This CDR3 comprises 15 residues. In DNA form, the CDR3 reads TGTGCCAGCAGCAGAAGACAGGGGAACACCGGGGAGCTGTTTTTT. It is translated as CASSRRQGNTGELFF.

The CDR3 is CASSEDWRLVSNEQFF. As DNA, the CDR3 is TGTGCCAGCAGTGAAGATTGGCGACTAGTATCGAATGAGCAGTTCTTC. V is TRBV6-1 and J is TRBJ2-1; tentative D call: TRBD2 (6 bases). The CDR3 has 16 residues. Trimming shortened V by 1 base and J by 7 bases, and 17 bases separated the two germline ends. Germline lookup yields CDR1 MNHNS and CDR2 SASEGT.